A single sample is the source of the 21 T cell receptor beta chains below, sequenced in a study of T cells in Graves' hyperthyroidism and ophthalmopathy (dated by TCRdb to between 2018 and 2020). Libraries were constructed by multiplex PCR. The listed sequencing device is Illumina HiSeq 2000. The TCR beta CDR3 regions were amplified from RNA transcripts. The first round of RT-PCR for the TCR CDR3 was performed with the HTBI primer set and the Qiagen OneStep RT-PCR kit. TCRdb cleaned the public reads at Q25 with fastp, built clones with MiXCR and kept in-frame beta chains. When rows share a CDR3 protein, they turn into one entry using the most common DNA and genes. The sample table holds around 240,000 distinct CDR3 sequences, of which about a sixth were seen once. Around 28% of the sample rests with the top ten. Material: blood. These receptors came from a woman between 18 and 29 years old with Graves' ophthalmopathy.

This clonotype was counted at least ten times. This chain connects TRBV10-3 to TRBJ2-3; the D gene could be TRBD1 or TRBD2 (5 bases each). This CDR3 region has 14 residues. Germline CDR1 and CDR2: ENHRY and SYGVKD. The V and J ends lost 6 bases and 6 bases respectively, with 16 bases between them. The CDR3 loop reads CAIRRDLAPDTQYF. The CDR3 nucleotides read TGTGCCATCAGGAGGGACCTAGCCCCCGATACGCAGTATTTT.

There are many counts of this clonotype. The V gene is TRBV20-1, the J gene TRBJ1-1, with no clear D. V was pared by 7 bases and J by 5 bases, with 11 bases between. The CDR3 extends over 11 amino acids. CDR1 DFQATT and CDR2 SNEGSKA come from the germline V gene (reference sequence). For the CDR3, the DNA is TGCAGTGGGCCCCAGGAGACTGAAGCTTTCTTT. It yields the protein CSGPQETEAFF.

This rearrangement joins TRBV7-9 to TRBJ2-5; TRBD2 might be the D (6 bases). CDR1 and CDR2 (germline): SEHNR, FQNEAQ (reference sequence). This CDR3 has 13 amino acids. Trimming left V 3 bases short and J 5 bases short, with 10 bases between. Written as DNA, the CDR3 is TGTGCCAGCAGCTTTGTAGCGGCGGAGACCCAGTACTTC. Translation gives CASSFVAAETQYF.

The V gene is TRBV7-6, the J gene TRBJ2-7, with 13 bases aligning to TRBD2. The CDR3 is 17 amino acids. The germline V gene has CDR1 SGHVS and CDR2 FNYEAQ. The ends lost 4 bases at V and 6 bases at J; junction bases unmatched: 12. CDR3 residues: CASSSGPRTSGSSEQYF. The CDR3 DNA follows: TGTGCCAGCAGCTCCGGACCTCGGACTAGCGGGAGTTCCGAGCAGTACTTC.

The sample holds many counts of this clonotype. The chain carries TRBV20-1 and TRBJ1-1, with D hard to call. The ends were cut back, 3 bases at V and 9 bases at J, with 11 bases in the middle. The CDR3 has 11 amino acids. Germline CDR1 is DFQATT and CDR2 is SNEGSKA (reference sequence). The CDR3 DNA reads TGCAGTGCTAGGATACAGAATAAAGCTTTCTTT. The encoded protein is CSARIQNKAFF.

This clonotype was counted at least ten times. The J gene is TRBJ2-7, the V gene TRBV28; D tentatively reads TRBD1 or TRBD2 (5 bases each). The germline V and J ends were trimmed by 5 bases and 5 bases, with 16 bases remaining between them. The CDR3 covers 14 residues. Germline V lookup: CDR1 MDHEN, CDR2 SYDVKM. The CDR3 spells CASSDRGFLHEQYF. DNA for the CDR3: TGTGCCAGCAGTGACAGAGGGTTTTTACACGAGCAGTACTTC.

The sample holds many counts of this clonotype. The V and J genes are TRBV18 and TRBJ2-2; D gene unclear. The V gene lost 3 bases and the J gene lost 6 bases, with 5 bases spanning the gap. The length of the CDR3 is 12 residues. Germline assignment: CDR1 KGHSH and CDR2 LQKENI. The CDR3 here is CASSPMAGELFF. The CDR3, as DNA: TGTGCCAGCTCACCGATGGCCGGGGAGCTGTTTTTT. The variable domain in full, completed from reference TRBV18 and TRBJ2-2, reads NAGVMQNPRHLVRRRGQEARLRCSPMKGHSHVYWYRQLPEEGLKFMVYLQKENIIDESGMPKERFSAEFPKEGPSILRIQQVVRGDSAAYFCASSPMAGELFFGEGSRLTVL.

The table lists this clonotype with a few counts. CDR3 DNA sequence: TGTGCCAGCAGCCGACCACATAGGGGGCGGGATGAAGCTTTCTTT. This sequence encodes CASSRPHRGRDEAFF. V usage is TRBV6-1 and J usage is TRBJ1-1; 7 bases line up with TRBD1. The J segment lost 7 bases and the V segment lost 6 bases, leaving 14 bases of the junction unmatched. The CDR3 has 15 amino acids. The germline V gene has CDR1 MNHNS and CDR2 SASEGT.

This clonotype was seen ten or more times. The CDR3 loop reads CASSLVTSGNEQFF. DNA for the CDR3: TGTGCCAGCAGCTTAGTGACTAGCGGCAATGAGCAGTTCTTC. V and J are TRBV13 and TRBJ2-1; 9 bases align to TRBD2. With V trimmed by 1 base and J by 6 bases, 1 base remained unmatched. CDR1 is PRHDT and CDR2 is FYEKMQ in the germline V gene (reference sequence). CDR3 size: 14 residues.

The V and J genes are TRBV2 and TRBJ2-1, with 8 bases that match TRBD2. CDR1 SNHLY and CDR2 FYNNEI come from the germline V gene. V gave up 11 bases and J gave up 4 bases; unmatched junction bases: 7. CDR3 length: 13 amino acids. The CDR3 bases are TGTGCCGGAACTAGCGGAGGGTACAATGAGCAGTTCTTC. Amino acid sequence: CAGTSGGYNEQFF. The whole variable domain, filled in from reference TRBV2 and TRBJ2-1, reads EPEVTQTPSHQVTQMGQEVILRCVPISNHLYFYWYRQILGQKVEFLVSFYNNEISEKSEIFDDQFSVERPDGSNFTLKIRSTKLEDSAMYFCAGTSGGYNEQFFGPGTRLTVL.

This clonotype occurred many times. As DNA, the CDR3 is TGTGCCAGCAGTTTACTACAGGGGAGTTCAAGGGGCTACACCTTC. Translation gives CASSLLQGSSRGYTF. The chain recombines TRBV27 with TRBJ1-2, with 7 positions matching TRBD1. Germline loops: CDR1 MNHEY, CDR2 SMNVEV (reference sequence). The CDR3 runs 15 residues. After removal of 2 bases from V and 8 bases from J, the junction contained 11 bases not matched to a gene.

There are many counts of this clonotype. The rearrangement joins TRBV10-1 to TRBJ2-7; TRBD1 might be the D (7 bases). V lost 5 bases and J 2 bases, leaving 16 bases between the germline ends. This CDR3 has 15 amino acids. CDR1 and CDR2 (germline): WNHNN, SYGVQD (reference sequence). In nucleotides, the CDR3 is TGCGCCAGCAGTAATGGAGGGGGCAACCCCTACGAGCAGTACTTC. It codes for CASSNGGGNPYEQYF.

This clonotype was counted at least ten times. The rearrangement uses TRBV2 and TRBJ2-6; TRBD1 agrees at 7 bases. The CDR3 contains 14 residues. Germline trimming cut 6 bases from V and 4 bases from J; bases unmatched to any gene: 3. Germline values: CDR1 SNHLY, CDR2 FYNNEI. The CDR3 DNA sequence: TGTGCCAGCAGGGGACAGTCCGGGGCCAACGTCCTGACTTTC. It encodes CASRGQSGANVLTF.

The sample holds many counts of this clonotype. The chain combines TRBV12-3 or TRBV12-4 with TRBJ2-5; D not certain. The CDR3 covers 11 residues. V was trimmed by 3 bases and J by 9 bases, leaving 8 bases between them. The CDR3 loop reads CASSLSAAQYF. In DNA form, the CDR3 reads TGTGCCAGCAGTTTGTCAGCTGCCCAGTACTTC.

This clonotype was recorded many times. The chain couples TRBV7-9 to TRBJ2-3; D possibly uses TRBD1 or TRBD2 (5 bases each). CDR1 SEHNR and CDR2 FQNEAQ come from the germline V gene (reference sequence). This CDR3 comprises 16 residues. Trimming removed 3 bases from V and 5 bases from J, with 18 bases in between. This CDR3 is CASSLGPGPKGDTQYF. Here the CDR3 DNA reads TGTGCCAGCAGCTTGGGCCCGGGGCCTAAGGGAGATACGCAGTATTTT.

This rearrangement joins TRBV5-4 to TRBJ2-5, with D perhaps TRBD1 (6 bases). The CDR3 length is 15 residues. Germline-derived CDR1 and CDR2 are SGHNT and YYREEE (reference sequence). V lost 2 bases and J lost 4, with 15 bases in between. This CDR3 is CASSLNQGWVETQYF. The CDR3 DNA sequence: TGTGCCAGCAGCTTAAACCAGGGGTGGGTAGAGACCCAGTACTTC.

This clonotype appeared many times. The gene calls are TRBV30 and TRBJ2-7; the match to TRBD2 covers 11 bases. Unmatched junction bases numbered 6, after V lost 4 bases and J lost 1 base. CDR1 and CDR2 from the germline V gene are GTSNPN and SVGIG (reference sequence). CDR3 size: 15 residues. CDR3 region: CAWTKGTSGSYEQYF. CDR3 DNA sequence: TGTGCCTGGACCAAGGGGACTAGCGGATCCTACGAGCAGTACTTC.

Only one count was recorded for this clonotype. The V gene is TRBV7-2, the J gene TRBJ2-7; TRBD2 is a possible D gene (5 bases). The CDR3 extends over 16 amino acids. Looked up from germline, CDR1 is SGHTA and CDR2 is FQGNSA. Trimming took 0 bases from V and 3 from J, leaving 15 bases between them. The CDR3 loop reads CASSLASGMRFYEQYF. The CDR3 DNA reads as TGTGCCAGCAGCTTAGCGTCGGGAATGCGGTTCTACGAGCAGTACTTC.

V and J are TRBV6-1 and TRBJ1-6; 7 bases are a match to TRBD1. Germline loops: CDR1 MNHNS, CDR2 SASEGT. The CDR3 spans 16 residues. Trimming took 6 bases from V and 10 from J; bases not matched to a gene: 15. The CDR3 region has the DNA TGTGCCAGCAGACCGGACAGGAGAATTGTGAACTCACCCCTCCACTTT. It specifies CASRPDRRIVNSPLHF.

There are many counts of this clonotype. The CDR3 spells CAISESRLAGVYEQYF. CDR3 DNA: TGTGCCATCAGTGAGTCGAGACTAGCGGGGGTTTACGAGCAGTACTTC. The chain uses TRBV10-3 and TRBJ2-7; TRBD2 aligns across 12 bases. In germline, CDR1 is ENHRY, CDR2 SYGVKD. This CDR3 is built from 16 residues. The ends lost 0 bases at V and 4 bases at J; junction bases unmatched: 4.

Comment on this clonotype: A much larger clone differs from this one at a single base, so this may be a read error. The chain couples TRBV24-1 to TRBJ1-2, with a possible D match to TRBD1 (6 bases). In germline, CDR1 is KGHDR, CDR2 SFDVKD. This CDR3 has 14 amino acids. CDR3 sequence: CATSQTGLDYGCTF. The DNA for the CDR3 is TGTGCCACCAGTCAAACAGGGCTTGACTATGGCTGCACCTTC.